This T cell receptor (beta chain) appears in the sequencing data of a study of T cells in Graves' hyperthyroidism and ophthalmopathy. Diagnosis of hyperthyroidism was new in patients aged 18 to 65, and its duration was under 2 months. The study based diagnoses on clinical symptoms, serum thyroxine and TRAb, thyroid ultrasound and orbital computed tomography. Authors of the study amplified TCR beta CDR3 regions from RNA transcripts. During a first-round RT-PCR of the TCR CDR3, the HTBI primer set was used. TCRdb reanalysed the multiplex PCR reads using MiXCR and keeps one entry per CDR3 protein. The table has a few hundred thousand distinct CDR3 sequences, 15% seen once; the top ten hold approximately 32%. Ten or more counts support this clonotype. Sequenced sample: blood. This clonotype was obtained from a young woman with Graves' hyperthyroidism.

CDR3 loop: CSAGGTTEAFF. In DNA form, the CDR3 reads TGCAGCGCCGGTGGGACCACTGAAGCTTTCTTT. The chain recombines TRBV29-1 with TRBJ1-1; D might be TRBD1 (5 bases). V was shortened by 7 bases and J by 4 bases, with 10 bases between the two germline ends. The CDR3 runs to 11 residues. CDR1 SQVTM and CDR2 ANQGSEA come from the germline V gene. The full variable domain, completed using reference TRBV29-1 and TRBJ1-1, is SAVISQKPSRDICQRGTSLTIQCQVDSQVTMMFWYRQQPGQSLTLIATANQGSEATYESGFVIDKFPISRPNLTFSTLTVSNMSPEDSSIYLCSAGGTTEAFFGQGTRLTVV.